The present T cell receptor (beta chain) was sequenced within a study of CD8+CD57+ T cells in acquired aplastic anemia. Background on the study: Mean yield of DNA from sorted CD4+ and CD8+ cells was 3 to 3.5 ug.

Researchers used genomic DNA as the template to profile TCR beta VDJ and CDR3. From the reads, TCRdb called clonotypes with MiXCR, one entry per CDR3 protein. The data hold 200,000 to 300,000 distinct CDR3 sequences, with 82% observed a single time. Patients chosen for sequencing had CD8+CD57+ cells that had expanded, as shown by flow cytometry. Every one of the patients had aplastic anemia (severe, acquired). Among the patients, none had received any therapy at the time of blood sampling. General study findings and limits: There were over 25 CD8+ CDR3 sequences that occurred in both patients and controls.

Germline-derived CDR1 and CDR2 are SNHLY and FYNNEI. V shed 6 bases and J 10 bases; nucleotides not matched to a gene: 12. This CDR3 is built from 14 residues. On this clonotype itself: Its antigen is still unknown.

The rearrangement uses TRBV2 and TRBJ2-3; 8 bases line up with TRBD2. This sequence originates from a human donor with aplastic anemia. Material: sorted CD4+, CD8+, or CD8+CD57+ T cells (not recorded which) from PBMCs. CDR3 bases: TGTGCCAGCAGCTTGGCGGGAGGTACTGAGCCGCAGTATTTT. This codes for CASSLAGGTEPQYF.